A selection of T cell receptor beta chains follows, all from one sample in a study of prognosis after radiotherapy for stage I lung cancer. TCRdb analysed the multiplex PCR reads with MiXCR anew, one entry per CDR3 protein. The sample holds tens of thousands of distinct CDR3 sequences, about half seen once. Here the sequenced sample was PBMCs, taken before or after stereotactic body radiation therapy (not recorded which). The receptor source for this set is a donor aged 50 or older with non-small cell lung cancer. Each CDR3 is given with its conserved first and last residue. The D gene is left open where the match is weak. Clone size is stated in some rows and not others, as once, few, many or a class when expanded.

TRBJ2-3 | - | - | TRBV30 | CAWSVHQGAQYF | TGTGCCTGGAGTGTTCATCAAGGGGCGCAGTATTTT
TRBJ2-2 | - | - | TRBV27 | CASSSGLKSTVELFF | TGTGCCAGCAGTTCGGGACTGAAGAGCACCGTGGAGCTGTTTTTT
TRBJ2-1 | many | - | TRBV2 | CASSGQTGTPGQFF | TGTGCCAGCAGTGGACAAACCGGGACCCCCGGTCAGTTCTTC
TRBJ2-2 | - | - | TRBV6-9 | CASSYRRANTGELFF | TGTGCCAGCAGTTACCGCAGGGCGAACACCGGGGAGCTGTTTTTT
TRBJ1-1 | many | - | TRBV6-1 | CASSEPRAGNTEAFF | TGTGCCAGCAGTGAACCCAGGGCGGGTAACACTGAAGCTTTCTTT
TRBJ2-1 | - | - | TRBV7-2 | CASSLFQWGNEQFF | TGTGCCAGCAGCTTATTTCAATGGGGAAATGAGCAGTTCTTC
TRBJ1-2 | - | - | TRBV28 | CASSPGTYGYTF | TGTGCCAGCAGTCCAGGGACCTATGGCTACACCTTC
TRBJ2-7 | - | TRBD2 | TRBV12-3/TRBV12-4 | CASRGLAGGYEQYF | TGTGCCAGCAGAGGACTAGCGGGAGGGTACGAGCAGTACTTC
TRBJ2-2 | many | TRBD2 | TRBV6-1 | CASSEALFPSGGRGTGELFF | TGTGCCAGCAGTGAAGCGCTTTTCCCTAGCGGGGGGCGGGGCACCGGGGAGCTGTTTTTT
TRBJ2-7 | many | - | TRBV7-2 | CASSPLGAGPYEQYF | TGTGCCAGCAGCCCATTGGGGGCGGGCCCCTACGAGCAGTACTTC
TRBJ2-2 | many | - | TRBV10-3 | CAVPERNTGELFF | TGTGCCGTCCCGGAGCGGAACACCGGGGAGCTGTTTTTT
TRBJ2-7 | - | TRBD1 | TRBV15 | CATNRDREMYEQYF | TGTGCCACCAATCGTGACAGGGAGATGTACGAGCAGTACTTC
TRBJ1-6 | medium-sized | - | TRBV14 | CASSQDRSSWTPLHF | TGTGCCAGCAGCCAAGATAGGAGTTCGTGGACACCCCTCCACTTT
TRBJ2-1 | many | TRBD2 | TRBV12-5 | CASGPGLAGGLDEQFF | TGTGCTAGTGGCCCCGGACTAGCGGGAGGGTTGGATGAGCAGTTCTTC
TRBJ1-3 | many | - | TRBV5-5 | CASSTRGTGNTIYF | TGTGCCAGCAGCACCAGGGGTACCGGAAACACCATATATTTT
TRBJ1-1 | many | - | TRBV12-3/TRBV12-4 | CASQRGGPEAFF | TGTGCCAGCCAAAGGGGTGGTCCTGAAGCTTTCTTT
TRBJ2-7 | medium-sized | TRBD1 | TRBV12-3/TRBV12-4 | CASGTGTTYEQYF | TGTGCCAGTGGGACAGGGACGACCTACGAGCAGTACTTC
TRBJ1-4 | many | - | TRBV7-8 | CASSSRLAGGHEKLFF | TGTGCCAGCAGCTCCCGACTAGCGGGGGGCCATGAAAAACTGTTTTTT
TRBJ2-7 | - | TRBD1 | TRBV5-1 | CASSLATGGRNDQYF | TGCGCCAGCAGCTTGGCGACAGGGGGAAGAAACGATCAGTACTTC
TRBJ2-7 | - | - | TRBV6-1 | CASRRGGDSYEQYF | TGTGCCAGCAGGAGGGGGGGCGATTCCTACGAGCAGTACTTC
TRBJ1-5 | - | - | TRBV28 | CASRPTGDNQPQHF | TGTGCCAGCAGGCCCACAGGAGACAATCAGCCCCAGCATTTT
TRBJ1-6 | - | TRBD1 | TRBV5-1 | CASRLEGGQRSPLHF | TGCGCCAGCAGACTTGAGGGGGGACAGCGGTCACCCCTCCACTTT
TRBJ2-7 | many | - | TRBV5-8 | CASSFAGQSYYEQYF | TGTGCCAGCAGCTTCGCGGGACAGAGTTATTACGAGCAGTACTTC
TRBJ2-1 | - | - | TRBV2 | CASSYHQNWNNEQFF | TGTGCCAGCAGTTATCATCAGAACTGGAACAATGAGCAGTTCTTC
TRBJ1-4 | many | - | TRBV20-1 | CSAWIGGRLFNEKLFF | TGCAGTGCTTGGATCGGAGGGAGACTTTTTAATGAAAAACTGTTTTTT
TRBJ2-3 | many | - | TRBV15 | CATSRSDRLTDTQYF | TGTGCCACCAGCAGATCGGACAGATTAACAGATACGCAGTATTTT
TRBJ2-4 | many | - | TRBV11-2 | CASSLEPRAKNIQYF | TGTGCCAGCAGCTTAGAGCCCAGGGCCAAAAACATTCAGTACTTC
TRBJ2-3 | - | - | TRBV11-1 | CASSLGGADTQYF | TGTGCCAGCAGCTTAGGGGGGGCGGATACGCAGTATTTT
TRBJ2-1 | many | TRBD2 | TRBV20-1 | CSARLGQLAGGNNEQFF | TGCAGTGCTAGATTGGGGCAACTAGCGGGAGGGAACAATGAGCAGTTCTTC
TRBJ2-1 | - | TRBD2 | TRBV6-1 | CAISGTSGLSEQFF | TGTGCCATTTCTGGGACTAGCGGGCTCAGTGAGCAGTTCTTC
TRBJ2-7 | - | TRBD1 | TRBV20-1 | CSATTGGYEQYF | TGCAGTGCAACGACAGGGGGCTACGAGCAGTACTTC
TRBJ1-1 | many | TRBD1 | TRBV30 | CAWSPRTGTMNTEAFF | TGTGCCTGGAGTCCTCGGACAGGGACTATGAACACTGAAGCTTTCTTT